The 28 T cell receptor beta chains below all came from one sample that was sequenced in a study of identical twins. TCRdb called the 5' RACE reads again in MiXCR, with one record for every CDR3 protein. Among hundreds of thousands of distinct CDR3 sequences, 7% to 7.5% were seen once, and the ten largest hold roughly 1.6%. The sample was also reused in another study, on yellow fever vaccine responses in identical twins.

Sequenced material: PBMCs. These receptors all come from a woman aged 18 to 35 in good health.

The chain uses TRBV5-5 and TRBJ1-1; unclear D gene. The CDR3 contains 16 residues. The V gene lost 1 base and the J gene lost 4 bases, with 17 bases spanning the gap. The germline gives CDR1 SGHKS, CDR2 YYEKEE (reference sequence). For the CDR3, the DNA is TGTGCCAGCAGCTTGCGGGATGGACGGGCCCTCACTGAAGCTTTCTTT. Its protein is CASSLRDGRALTEAFF. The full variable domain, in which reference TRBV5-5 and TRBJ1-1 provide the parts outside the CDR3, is DAGVTQSPTHLIKTRGQQVTLRCSPISGHKSVSWYQQVLGQGPQFIFQYYEKEERGRGNFPDRFSARQFPNYSSELNVNALLLGDSALYLCASSLRDGRALTEAFFGQGTRLTVV.

CDR3 sequence: CASSAIGTGESEQYF. In DNA, the CDR3 is TGTGCCAGCAGCGCCATCGGGACTGGGGAGTCCGAGCAGTACTTC. The chain recombines TRBV7-9 with TRBJ2-7, with D maybe TRBD2 (6 bases). The CDR3 runs 15 residues. Germline CDR1 SEHNR, CDR2 FQNEAQ (reference sequence). Trimming removed 5 bases at V and 6 bases at J, with 20 bases between.

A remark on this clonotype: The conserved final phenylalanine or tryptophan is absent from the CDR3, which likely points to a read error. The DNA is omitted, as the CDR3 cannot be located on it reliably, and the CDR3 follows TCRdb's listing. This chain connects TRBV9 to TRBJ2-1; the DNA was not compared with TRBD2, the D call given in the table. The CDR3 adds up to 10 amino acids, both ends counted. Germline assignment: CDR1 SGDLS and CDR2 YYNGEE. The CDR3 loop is CASSVTWAGL.

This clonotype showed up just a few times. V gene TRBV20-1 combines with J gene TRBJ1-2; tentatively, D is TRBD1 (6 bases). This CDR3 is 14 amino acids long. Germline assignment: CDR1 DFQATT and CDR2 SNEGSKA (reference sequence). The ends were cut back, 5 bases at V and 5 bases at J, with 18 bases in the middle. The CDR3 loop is CSAASTGAEYGYTF. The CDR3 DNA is TGCAGTGCTGCCAGCACGGGGGCAGAGTATGGCTACACCTTC.

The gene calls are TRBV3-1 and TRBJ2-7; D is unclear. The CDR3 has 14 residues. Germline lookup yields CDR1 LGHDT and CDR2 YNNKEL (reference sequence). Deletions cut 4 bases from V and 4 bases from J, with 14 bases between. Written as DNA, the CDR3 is TGTGCCAGCAGCCCCGGCAGGTTTCAATACGAGCAGTACTTC. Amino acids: CASSPGRFQYEQYF.

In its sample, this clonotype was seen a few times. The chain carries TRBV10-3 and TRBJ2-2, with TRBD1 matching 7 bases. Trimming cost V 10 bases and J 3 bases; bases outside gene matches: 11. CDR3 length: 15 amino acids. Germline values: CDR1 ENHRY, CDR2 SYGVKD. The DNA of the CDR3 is TGTGCCACCCAAACAGGGGTCCTGTACACCGGGGAGCTGTTTTTT. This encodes CATQTGVLYTGELFF.

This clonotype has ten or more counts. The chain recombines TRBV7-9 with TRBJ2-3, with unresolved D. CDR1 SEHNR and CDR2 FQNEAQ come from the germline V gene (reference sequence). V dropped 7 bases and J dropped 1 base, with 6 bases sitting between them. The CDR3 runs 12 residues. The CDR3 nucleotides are TGTGCCAGCATCCGCGGCACAGATACGCAGTATTTT. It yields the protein CASIRGTDTQYF.

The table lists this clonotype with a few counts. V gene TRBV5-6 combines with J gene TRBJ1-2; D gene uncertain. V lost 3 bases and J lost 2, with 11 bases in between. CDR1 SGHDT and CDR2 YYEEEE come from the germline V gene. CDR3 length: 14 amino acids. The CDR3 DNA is TGTGCCAGCAGCTCCTCCCTCAAGAACTATGGCTACACCTTC. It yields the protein CASSSSLKNYGYTF.

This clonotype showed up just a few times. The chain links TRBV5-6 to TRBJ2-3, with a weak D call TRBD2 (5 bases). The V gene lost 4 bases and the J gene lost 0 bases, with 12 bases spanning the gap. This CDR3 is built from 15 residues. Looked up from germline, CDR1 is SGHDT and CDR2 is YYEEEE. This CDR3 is CASSPLGVSTDTQYF. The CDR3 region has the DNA TGTGCCAGCAGCCCCCTCGGGGTAAGCACAGATACGCAGTATTTT.

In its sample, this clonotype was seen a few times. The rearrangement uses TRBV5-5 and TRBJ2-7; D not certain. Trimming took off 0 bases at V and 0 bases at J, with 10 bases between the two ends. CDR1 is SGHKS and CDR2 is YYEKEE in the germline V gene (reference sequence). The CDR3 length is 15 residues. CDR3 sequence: CASSLAVVISYEQYF. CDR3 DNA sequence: TGTGCCAGCAGCTTGGCAGTGGTAATCTCCTACGAGCAGTACTTC. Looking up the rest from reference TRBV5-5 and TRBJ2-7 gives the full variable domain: DAGVTQSPTHLIKTRGQQVTLRCSPISGHKSVSWYQQVLGQGPQFIFQYYEKEERGRGNFPDRFSARQFPNYSSELNVNALLLGDSALYLCASSLAVVISYEQYFGPGTRLTVT.

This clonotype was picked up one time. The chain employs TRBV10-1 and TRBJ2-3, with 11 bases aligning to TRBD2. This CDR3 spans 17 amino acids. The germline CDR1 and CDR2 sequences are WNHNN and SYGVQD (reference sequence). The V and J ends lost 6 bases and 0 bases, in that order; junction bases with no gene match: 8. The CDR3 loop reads CASRPGLADTSTDTQYF. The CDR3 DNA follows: TGCGCCAGCAGACCGGGACTAGCGGATACTAGCACAGATACGCAGTATTTT.

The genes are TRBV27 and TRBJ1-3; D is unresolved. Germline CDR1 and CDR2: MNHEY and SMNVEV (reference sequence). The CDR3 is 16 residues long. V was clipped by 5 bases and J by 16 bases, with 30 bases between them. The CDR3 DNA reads TGTGCCAGCAGTCCCTCGAGTGCTCTGTTAGTAAACACCACTTATTTT. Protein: CASSPSSALLVNTTYF.

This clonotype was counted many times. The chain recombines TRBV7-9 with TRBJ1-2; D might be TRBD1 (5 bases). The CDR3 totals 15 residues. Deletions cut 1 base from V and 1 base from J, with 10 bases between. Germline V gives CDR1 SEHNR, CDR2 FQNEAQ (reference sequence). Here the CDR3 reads CASSLDLRGNYGYTF. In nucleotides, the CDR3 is TGTGCCAGCAGCTTAGATTTGAGGGGTAACTATGGCTACACCTTC.

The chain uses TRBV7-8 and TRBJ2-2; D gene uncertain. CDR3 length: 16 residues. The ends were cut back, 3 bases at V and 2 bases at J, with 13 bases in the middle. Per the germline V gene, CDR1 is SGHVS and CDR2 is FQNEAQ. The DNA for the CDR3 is TGTGCCAGCAGCTTTGTCCCAAATACAAACACCGGGGAGCTGTTTTTT. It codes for CASSFVPNTNTGELFF.

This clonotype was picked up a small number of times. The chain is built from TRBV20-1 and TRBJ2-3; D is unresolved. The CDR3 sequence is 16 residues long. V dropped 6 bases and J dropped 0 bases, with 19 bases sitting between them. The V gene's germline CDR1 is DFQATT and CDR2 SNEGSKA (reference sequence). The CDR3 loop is CSALHRPQYSTDTQYF. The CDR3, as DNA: TGCAGTGCGCTCCATAGGCCCCAATATAGCACAGATACGCAGTATTTT.

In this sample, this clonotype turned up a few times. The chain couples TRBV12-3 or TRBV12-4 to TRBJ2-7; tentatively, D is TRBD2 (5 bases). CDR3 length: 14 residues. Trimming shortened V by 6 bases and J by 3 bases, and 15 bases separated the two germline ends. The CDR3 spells CASSPFSSSYEQYF. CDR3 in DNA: TGTGCCAGCAGCCCGTTCTCTAGCAGCTACGAGCAGTACTTC.

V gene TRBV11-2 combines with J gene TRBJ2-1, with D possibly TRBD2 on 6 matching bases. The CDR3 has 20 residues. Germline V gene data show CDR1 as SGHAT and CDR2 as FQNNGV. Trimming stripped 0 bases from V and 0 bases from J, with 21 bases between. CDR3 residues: CASSLDPALWRGSSYNEQFF. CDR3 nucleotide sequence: TGTGCCAGCAGCTTAGATCCAGCCCTATGGCGGGGAAGCTCCTACAATGAGCAGTTCTTC.

The CDR3 loop is CASRSNRVGTNEKLFF. CDR3 bases: TGTGCCAGCAGATCCAACAGGGTAGGGACTAATGAAAAACTGTTTTTT. The chain carries TRBV27 and TRBJ1-4; D perhaps matches TRBD1 (6 bases). Germline V gives CDR1 MNHEY, CDR2 SMNVEV (reference sequence). The CDR3 contains 16 residues. Trimming removed 6 bases at V and 2 bases at J, with 16 bases between.

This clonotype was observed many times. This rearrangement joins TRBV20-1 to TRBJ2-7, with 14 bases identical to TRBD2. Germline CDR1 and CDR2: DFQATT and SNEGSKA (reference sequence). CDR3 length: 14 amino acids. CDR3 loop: CSARLAGGTYEQYF. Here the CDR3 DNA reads TGCAGCGCCCGACTAGCGGGAGGGACCTACGAGCAGTACTTC.

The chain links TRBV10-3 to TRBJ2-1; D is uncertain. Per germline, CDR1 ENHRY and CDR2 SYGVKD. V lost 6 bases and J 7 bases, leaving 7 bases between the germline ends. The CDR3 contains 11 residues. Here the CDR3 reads CAIRQYNEQFF. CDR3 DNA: TGTGCCATCAGACAATATAATGAGCAGTTCTTC.

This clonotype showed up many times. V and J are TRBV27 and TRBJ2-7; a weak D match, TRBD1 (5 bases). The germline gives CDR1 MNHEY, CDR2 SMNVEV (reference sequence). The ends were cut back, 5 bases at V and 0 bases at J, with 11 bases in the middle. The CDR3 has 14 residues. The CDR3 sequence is CASSDSLSSYEQYF. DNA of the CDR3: TGTGCCAGCAGTGACAGCCTGAGCTCCTACGAGCAGTACTTC.

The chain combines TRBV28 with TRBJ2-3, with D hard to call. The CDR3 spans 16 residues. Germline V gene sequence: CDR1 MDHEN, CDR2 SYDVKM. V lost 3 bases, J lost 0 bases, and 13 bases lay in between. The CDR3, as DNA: TGTGCCAGCAGTTTTGACCCTCTTAGTAGCACAGATACGCAGTATTTT. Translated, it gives CASSFDPLSSTDTQYF. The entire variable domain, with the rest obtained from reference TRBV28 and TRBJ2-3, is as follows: DVKVTQSSRYLVKRTGEKVFLECVQDMDHENMFWYRQDPGLGLRLIYFSYDVKMKEKGDIPEGYSVSREKKERFSLILESASTNQTSMYLCASSFDPLSSTDTQYFGPGTRLTVL.

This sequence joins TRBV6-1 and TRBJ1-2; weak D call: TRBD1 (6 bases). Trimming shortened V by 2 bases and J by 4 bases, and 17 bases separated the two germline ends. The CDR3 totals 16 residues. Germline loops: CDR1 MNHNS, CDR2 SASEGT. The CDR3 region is CASSEPKTGPSYGYTF. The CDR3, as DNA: TGTGCCAGCAGTGAACCGAAGACAGGTCCCTCCTATGGCTACACCTTC.

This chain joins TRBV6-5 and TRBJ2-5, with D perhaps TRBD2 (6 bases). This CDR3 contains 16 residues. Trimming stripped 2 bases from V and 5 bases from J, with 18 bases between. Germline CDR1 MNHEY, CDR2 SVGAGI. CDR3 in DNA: TGTGCCAGCAGTTACCTCATTGGAGGGGTGGGGGAGACCCAGTACTTC. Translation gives CASSYLIGGVGETQYF.

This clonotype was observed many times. The CDR3 nucleotides read TGTGCCAGCAGTACCCAGGGGTACGATCAGCCCCAGCATTTT. Encoded protein: CASSTQGYDQPQHF. The V and J genes are TRBV12-3 or TRBV12-4 and TRBJ1-5; weak D call: TRBD1 (6 bases). Trimming left V 5 bases short and J 5 bases short, with 13 bases between. The CDR3 runs 14 residues.

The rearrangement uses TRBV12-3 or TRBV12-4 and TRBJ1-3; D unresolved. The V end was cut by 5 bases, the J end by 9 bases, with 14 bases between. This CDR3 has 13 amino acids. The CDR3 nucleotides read TGTGCCAGCAGTCTGACAAGTCTCGGCACCATATATTTT. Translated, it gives CASSLTSLGTIYF.

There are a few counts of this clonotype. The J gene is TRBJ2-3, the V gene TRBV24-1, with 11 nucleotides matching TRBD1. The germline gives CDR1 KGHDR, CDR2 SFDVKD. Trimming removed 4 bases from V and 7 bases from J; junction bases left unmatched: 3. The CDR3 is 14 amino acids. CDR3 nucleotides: TGTGCCACCAGTGAGCCGGACAGGGGGCATACGCAGTATTTT. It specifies CATSEPDRGHTQYF.

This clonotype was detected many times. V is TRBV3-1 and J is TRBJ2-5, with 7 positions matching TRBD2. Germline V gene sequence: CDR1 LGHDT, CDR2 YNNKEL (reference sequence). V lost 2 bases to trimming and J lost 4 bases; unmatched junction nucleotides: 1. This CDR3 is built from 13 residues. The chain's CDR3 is CASSQTGGETQYF. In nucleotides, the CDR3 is TGTGCCAGCAGCCAAACGGGGGGAGAGACCCAGTACTTC.